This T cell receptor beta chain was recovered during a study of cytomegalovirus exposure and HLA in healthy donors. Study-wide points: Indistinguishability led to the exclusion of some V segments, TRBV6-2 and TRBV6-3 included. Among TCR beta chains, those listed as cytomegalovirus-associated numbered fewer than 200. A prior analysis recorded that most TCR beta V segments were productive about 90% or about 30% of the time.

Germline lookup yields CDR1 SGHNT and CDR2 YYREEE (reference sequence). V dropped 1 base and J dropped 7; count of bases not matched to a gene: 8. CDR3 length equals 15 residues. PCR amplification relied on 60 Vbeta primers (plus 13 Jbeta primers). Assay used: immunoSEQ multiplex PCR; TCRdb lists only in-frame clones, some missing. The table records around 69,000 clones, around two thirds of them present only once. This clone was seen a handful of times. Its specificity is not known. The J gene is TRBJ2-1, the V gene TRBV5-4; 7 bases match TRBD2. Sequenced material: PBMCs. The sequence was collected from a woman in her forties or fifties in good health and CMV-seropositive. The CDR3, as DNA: TGTGCCAGCAGCTTGTTGACGGGGGGTCGGAATGAGCAGTTCTTC. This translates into CASSLLTGGRNEQFF.